What follows are 2 T cell receptor beta chains derived from one specimen sequenced in a study of T-cell memory formation after mild COVID-19. TCRdb fed the 5' RACE reads into MiXCR, producing one record per CDR3 protein. The sample has roughly 560,000 distinct CDR3 sequences, just over 20% seen once. The sequencing input was PBMCs or a T cell subset sorted from them (not recorded which). These receptors originate from an adult woman who had mild COVID-19 (a few samples of this study predate the infection). Cell type and time point are not known.

This clonotype was counted only a few times. The DNA of the CDR3 is TGCAGCGTGGCCGGGACAGGGCTTGGCTACACCTTC. Residues: CSVAGTGLGYTF. The chain carries TRBV29-1 and TRBJ1-2; 9 bases agree with TRBD1. V lost 6 bases, J lost 7 bases, and 6 bases stayed unmatched. Germline loops: CDR1 SQVTM, CDR2 ANQGSEA. This CDR3 is built from 12 residues.

V and J are TRBV7-2 and TRBJ2-7; 8 nucleotides line up with TRBD2. Trimming cost V 5 bases and J 2 bases; bases outside gene matches: 5. The CDR3 loop spans 14 amino acids. CDR1 is SGHTA and CDR2 is FQGNSA in the germline V gene. The CDR3, as DNA: TGTGCCAGCAGCCACCGAGCGGGGGCCTACGAGCAGTACTTC. It encodes CASSHRAGAYEQYF.